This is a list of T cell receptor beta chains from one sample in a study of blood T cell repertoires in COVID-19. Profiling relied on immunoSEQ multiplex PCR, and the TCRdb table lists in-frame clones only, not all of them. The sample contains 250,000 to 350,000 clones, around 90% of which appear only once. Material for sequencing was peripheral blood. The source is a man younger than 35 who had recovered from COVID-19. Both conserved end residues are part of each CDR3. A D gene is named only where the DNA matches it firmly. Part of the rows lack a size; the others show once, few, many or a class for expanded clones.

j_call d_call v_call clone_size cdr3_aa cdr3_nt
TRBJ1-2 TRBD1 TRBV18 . CASSPITGVHGYTF TGTGCCAGCTCACCTATCACAGGGGTTCATGGCTACACCTTC
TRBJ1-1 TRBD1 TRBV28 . CASSQGDRDTEAFF TGTGCCAGCAGTCAGGGGGACAGGGACACTGAAGCTTTCTTT
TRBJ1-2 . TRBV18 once CASSPRGGPSLNYGYTF TGTGCCAGCTCACCGCGAGGAGGTCCCTCCCTTAACTATGGCTACACCTTC
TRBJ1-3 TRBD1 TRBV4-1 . CASSHPDREVNTIYF TGCGCCAGCAGCCACCCGGACAGGGAGGTAAACACCATATATTTT
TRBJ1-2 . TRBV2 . CASSRTIANYGYTF TGTGCCAGCAGCCGCACGATAGCTAACTATGGCTACACCTTC
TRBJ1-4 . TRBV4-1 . CASSQSTVEKLFF TGCGCCAGCAGCCAATCTACAGTAGAAAAACTGTTTTTT
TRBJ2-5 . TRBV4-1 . CASSLAYKETQYF TGCGCCAGCAGTCTAGCGTATAAAGAGACCCAGTACTTC
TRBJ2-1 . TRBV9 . CASSVDSNEQFF TGTGCCAGCAGCGTAGACAGCAATGAGCAGTTCTTC
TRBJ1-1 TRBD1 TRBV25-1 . CASSESTGGTEAFF TGTGCCAGCAGTGAATCCACAGGGGGCACTGAAGCTTTCTTT
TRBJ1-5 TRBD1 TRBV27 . CASSLSGQVSNQPQHF TGTGCCAGCAGTTTAAGCGGACAGGTTAGCAATCAGCCCCAGCATTTT
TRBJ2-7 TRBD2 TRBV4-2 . CASSRAGTSGTPSYEQYF TGTGCCAGCAGCCGCGCCGGGACTAGCGGGACTCCATCCTACGAGCAGTACTTC
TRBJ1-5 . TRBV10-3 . CAISAADRDNQPQHF TGTGCCATCAGTGCCGCGGACAGAGACAATCAGCCCCAGCATTTT
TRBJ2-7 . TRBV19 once CASSDRYQYSYEQYF TGTGCCAGTAGCGACAGATATCAATACTCCTACGAGCAGTACTTC
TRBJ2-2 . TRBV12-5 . CASGLPISGTGELFF TGTGCTAGTGGTTTACCCATTTCCGGGACCGGGGAGCTGTTTTTT
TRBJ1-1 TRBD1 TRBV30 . CAWRETGGTEAFF TGTGCCTGGAGGGAGACAGGGGGCACTGAAGCTTTCTTT
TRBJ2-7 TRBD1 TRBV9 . CASSSSRQGGSSYEQYF TGTGCCAGCAGCTCTTCCCGACAGGGTGGGTCCTCCTACGAGCAGTACTTC
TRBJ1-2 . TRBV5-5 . CASSLGGDGIYGYTF TGTGCCAGCAGCTTGGGGGGTGACGGGATCTATGGCTACACCTTC
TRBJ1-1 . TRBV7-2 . CASSLGGSNTEAFF TGTGCCAGCAGCTTGGGGGGTAGTAACACTGAAGCTTTCTTT
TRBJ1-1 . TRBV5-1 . CASSLRYNTEAFF TGCGCCAGCAGCTTACGGTATAACACTGAAGCTTTCTTT
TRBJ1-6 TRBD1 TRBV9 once CASSLATGWDSPLHF TGTGCCAGCAGCCTCGCGACAGGGTGGGATTCACCCCTCCACTTT
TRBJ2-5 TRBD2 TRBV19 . CASSEGLAGETQYF TGTGCCAGTAGTGAGGGACTAGCGGGGGAGACCCAGTACTTC
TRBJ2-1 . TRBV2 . CASSGIGVENEQFF TGTGCCAGCAGTGGTATAGGGGTGGAAAATGAGCAGTTCTTC
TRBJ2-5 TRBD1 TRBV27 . CASSLGGQGAMLQETQYF TGTGCCAGCAGTTTGGGGGGACAGGGGGCGATGCTCCAAGAGACCCAGTACTTC
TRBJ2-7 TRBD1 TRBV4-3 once CASSQDRDGEQYF TGCGCCAGCAGCCAGGACAGGGACGGCGAGCAGTACTTC
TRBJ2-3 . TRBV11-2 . CASSLGGSSDTQYF TGTGCCAGCAGCTTAGGAGGGTCATCCGATACGCAGTATTTT
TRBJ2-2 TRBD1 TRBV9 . CASSVDPGTGTGELFF TGTGCCAGCAGCGTAGATCCTGGGACAGGCACCGGGGAGCTGTTTTTT
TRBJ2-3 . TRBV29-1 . CSVEASTDTQYF TGCAGCGTTGAGGCCAGCACAGATACGCAGTATTTT
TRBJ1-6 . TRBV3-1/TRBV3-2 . CASSQDRPGISYNSPLHF TGTGCCAGCAGCCAAGATCGCCCAGGGATCTCCTATAATTCACCCCTCCACTTT
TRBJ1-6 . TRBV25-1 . CASSDSGDYHGLTSPLHF TGTGCCAGCAGTGATTCAGGGGATTACCACGGACTGACTTCACCCCTCCACTTT